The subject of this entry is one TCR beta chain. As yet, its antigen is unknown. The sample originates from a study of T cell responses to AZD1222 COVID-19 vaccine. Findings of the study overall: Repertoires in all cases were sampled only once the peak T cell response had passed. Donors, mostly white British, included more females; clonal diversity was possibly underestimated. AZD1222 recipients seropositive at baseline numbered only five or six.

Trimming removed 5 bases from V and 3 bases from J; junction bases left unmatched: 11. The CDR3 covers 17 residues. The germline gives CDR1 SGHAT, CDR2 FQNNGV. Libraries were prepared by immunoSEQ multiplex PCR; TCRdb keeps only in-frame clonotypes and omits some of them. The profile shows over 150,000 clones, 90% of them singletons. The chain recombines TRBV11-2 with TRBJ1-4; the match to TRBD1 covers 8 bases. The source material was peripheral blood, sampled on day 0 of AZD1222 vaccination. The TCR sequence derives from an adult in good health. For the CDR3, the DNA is TGTGCCAGCAGCGTAGGGGGACAGGCCCTCCCTAATGAAAAACTGTTTTTT. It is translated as CASSVGGQALPNEKLFF.